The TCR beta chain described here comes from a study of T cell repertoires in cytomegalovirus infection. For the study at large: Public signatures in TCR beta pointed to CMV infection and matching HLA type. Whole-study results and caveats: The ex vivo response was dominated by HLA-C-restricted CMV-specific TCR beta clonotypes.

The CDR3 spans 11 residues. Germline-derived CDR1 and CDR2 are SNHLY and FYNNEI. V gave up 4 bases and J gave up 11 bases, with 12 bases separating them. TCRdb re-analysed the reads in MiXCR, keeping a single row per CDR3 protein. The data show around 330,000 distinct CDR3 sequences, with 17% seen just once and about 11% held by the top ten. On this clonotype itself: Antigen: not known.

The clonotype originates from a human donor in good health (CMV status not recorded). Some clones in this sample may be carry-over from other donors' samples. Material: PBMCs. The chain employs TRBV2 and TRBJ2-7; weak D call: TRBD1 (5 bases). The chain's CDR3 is CASSGGRAEYF. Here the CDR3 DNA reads TGTGCCAGCAGTGGGGGCAGAGCTGAGTACTTC.